This is a list of T cell receptor beta chains from one sample in a study of T cells after yellow fever vaccination. TCRdb called the 5' RACE reads again in MiXCR, with one record for every CDR3 protein. The repertoire holds roughly 310,000 distinct CDR3 sequences, 8% to 10% seen once, with about a sixth in the top ten. The material was PBMCs, obtained on the day of the first yellow fever vaccination. The receptors come from a man younger than 30 who received the YFV17D yellow fever vaccine. CDR3s include the opening cysteine and the closing phenylalanine or tryptophan. The D gene is left open where the match is weak. Clone size appears in some rows only: once, few, many, or a class for an expanded clone.

J gene: TRBJ2-4
V gene: TRBV28
D gene: TRBD1
clone size: few
CDR3 protein: CASSYGTGQNIQYF
CDR3 DNA: TGTGCCAGCAGCTATGGGACAGGACAAAACATTCAGTACTTC

J gene: TRBJ1-2
V gene: TRBV6-5
D gene: .
clone size: .
CDR3 protein: CASSFLSGNYGYTF
CDR3 DNA: TGTGCCAGCAGTTTCCTTTCGGGGAACTATGGCTACACCTTC

J gene: TRBJ2-4
V gene: TRBV12-3/TRBV12-4
D gene: .
clone size: many
CDR3 protein: CASSLAWGQGAKNIQYF
CDR3 DNA: TGTGCCAGCAGTTTAGCGTGGGGTCAAGGAGCCAAAAACATTCAGTACTTC

J gene: TRBJ2-7
V gene: TRBV19
D gene: .
clone size: .
CDR3 protein: CASSIAATYEQYF
CDR3 DNA: TGTGCCAGTAGTATTGCTGCCACCTACGAGCAGTACTTC

J gene: TRBJ2-1
V gene: TRBV4-1
D gene: TRBD1
clone size: few
CDR3 protein: CASSQVTPDRGSPYNEQFF
CDR3 DNA: TGCGCCAGCAGCCAAGTCACGCCGGACAGGGGGTCTCCCTACAATGAGCAGTTCTTC

J gene: TRBJ1-5
V gene: TRBV5-1
D gene: .
clone size: .
CDR3 protein: CASSPQAADSNQPQHF
CDR3 DNA: TGCGCCAGCAGCCCCCAAGCGGCAGATAGCAATCAGCCCCAGCATTTT

J gene: TRBJ1-2
V gene: TRBV27
D gene: .
clone size: few
CDR3 protein: CASSFTRAWGYTF
CDR3 DNA: TGTGCCAGCAGTTTCACCAGGGCGTGGGGCTACACCTTC

J gene: TRBJ2-1
V gene: TRBV9
D gene: .
clone size: few
CDR3 protein: CASSVGGGGGNEQFF
CDR3 DNA: TGTGCCAGCAGCGTAGGAGGGGGGGGAGGCAATGAGCAGTTCTTC

J gene: TRBJ2-1
V gene: TRBV7-2
D gene: .
clone size: few
CDR3 protein: CASSLLRGNYNEQFF
CDR3 DNA: TGTGCCAGCAGCTTACTTCGGGGAAACTACAATGAGCAGTTCTTC

J gene: TRBJ2-3
V gene: TRBV6-5
D gene: TRBD2
clone size: few
CDR3 protein: CASSYSGTSGDTQYF
CDR3 DNA: TGTGCCAGCAGTTACTCTGGGACTAGCGGAGATACGCAGTATTTT

J gene: TRBJ1-6
V gene: TRBV20-1
D gene: TRBD1
clone size: .
CDR3 protein: CSARGRQGTPLHF
CDR3 DNA: TGCAGTGCTAGAGGCCGACAGGGAACACCCCTCCACTTT

J gene: TRBJ1-2
V gene: TRBV7-2
D gene: .
clone size: few
CDR3 protein: CASSLILGSPGYTF
CDR3 DNA: TGTGCCAGCAGCTTGATTTTAGGGTCCCCCGGCTACACCTTC

J gene: TRBJ1-2
V gene: TRBV5-1
D gene: TRBD1
clone size: many
CDR3 protein: CASSLAGQVEIDGYTF
CDR3 DNA: TGCGCCAGCAGCCTTGCGGGACAGGTTGAAATCGATGGCTACACCTTC

J gene: TRBJ2-5
V gene: TRBV9
D gene: .
clone size: .
CDR3 protein: CASSVVGSDRPQETQYF
CDR3 DNA: TGTGCCAGCAGCGTAGTGGGTAGTGACCGTCCCCAAGAGACCCAGTACTTC

J gene: TRBJ2-3
V gene: TRBV7-7
D gene: .
clone size: .
CDR3 protein: CAIAIGSADTQYF
CDR3 DNA: TGTGCCATCGCGATTGGCTCGGCAGATACGCAGTATTTT

J gene: TRBJ1-1
V gene: TRBV4-1
D gene: .
clone size: few
CDR3 protein: CASSHRVPAEAFF
CDR3 DNA: TGCGCCAGCAGCCACAGGGTCCCGGCTGAAGCTTTCTTT

J gene: TRBJ2-3
V gene: TRBV10-1
D gene: TRBD1
clone size: many
CDR3 protein: CASSDVGDRDPDTQYF
CDR3 DNA: TGCGCCAGCAGTGACGTGGGGGACAGGGATCCCGATACGCAGTATTTT

J gene: TRBJ2-3
V gene: TRBV5-1
D gene: .
clone size: .
CDR3 protein: CASSPGTSATDTQYF
CDR3 DNA: TGCGCCAGCAGCCCGGGGACATCCGCCACCGATACGCAGTATTTT

J gene: TRBJ1-5
V gene: TRBV20-1
D gene: .
clone size: few
CDR3 protein: CSARGGIGQPQHF
CDR3 DNA: TGCAGTGCCCGAGGAGGGATAGGCCAGCCCCAGCATTTT

J gene: TRBJ2-3
V gene: TRBV6-5
D gene: .
clone size: .
CDR3 protein: CASSYSSQTSTDTQYF
CDR3 DNA: TGTGCCAGCAGTTACTCATCCCAGACTAGCACAGATACGCAGTATTTT

J gene: TRBJ1-1
V gene: TRBV6-2/TRBV6-3
D gene: .
clone size: .
CDR3 protein: CASTQTVNTEAFF
CDR3 DNA: TGTGCCAGCACCCAAACGGTGAACACTGAAGCTTTCTTT

J gene: TRBJ2-1
V gene: TRBV10-3
D gene: .
clone size: .
CDR3 protein: CAISGGKESSYNEQFF
CDR3 DNA: TGTGCCATCAGTGGAGGAAAGGAGAGCTCCTACAATGAGCAGTTCTTC

J gene: TRBJ1-6
V gene: TRBV6-5
D gene: .
clone size: few
CDR3 protein: CASSYKAGALNSPLHF
CDR3 DNA: TGTGCCAGCAGTTACAAGGCAGGAGCCTTAAATTCACCCCTCCACTTT

J gene: TRBJ2-1
V gene: TRBV6-2/TRBV6-3
D gene: .
clone size: .
CDR3 protein: CASRLYNEQFF
CDR3 DNA: TGTGCCAGCAGATTATACAATGAGCAGTTCTTC

J gene: TRBJ2-1
V gene: TRBV6-5
D gene: TRBD2
clone size: .
CDR3 protein: CASSYTGGAYNEQFF
CDR3 DNA: TGTGCCAGCAGTTACACGGGGGGGGCCTACAATGAGCAGTTCTTC

J gene: TRBJ2-2
V gene: TRBV4-1
D gene: .
clone size: few
CDR3 protein: CASSQSGDGSGELFF
CDR3 DNA: TGCGCCAGCAGCCAAAGTGGGGACGGGTCCGGGGAGCTGTTTTTT

J gene: TRBJ2-7
V gene: TRBV4-1
D gene: .
clone size: .
CDR3 protein: CASSQEPGTYEQYF
CDR3 DNA: TGCGCCAGCAGCCAAGAGCCAGGTACCTACGAGCAGTACTTC

J gene: TRBJ1-1
V gene: TRBV10-3
D gene: .
clone size: few
CDR3 protein: CAISETDSGWNTEAFF
CDR3 DNA: TGTGCCATCAGTGAGACGGACAGCGGCTGGAACACTGAAGCTTTCTTT

J gene: TRBJ2-1
V gene: TRBV4-3
D gene: .
clone size: few
CDR3 protein: CASSQDGGSYNEQFF
CDR3 DNA: TGCGCCAGCAGCCAAGATGGAGGGTCCTACAATGAGCAGTTCTTC

J gene: TRBJ1-2
V gene: TRBV5-1
D gene: .
clone size: .
CDR3 protein: CASSEDSSYGYTF
CDR3 DNA: TGCGCCAGCAGCGAGGACAGTTCTTATGGCTACACCTTC

J gene: TRBJ1-5
V gene: TRBV24-1
D gene: TRBD1
clone size: few
CDR3 protein: CATSDPGGLGPQHF
CDR3 DNA: TGTGCCACCAGTGACCCAGGGGGGCTTGGGCCCCAGCATTTT

J gene: TRBJ1-1
V gene: TRBV20-1
D gene: TRBD1
clone size: few
CDR3 protein: CSAPARTGNTEAFF
CDR3 DNA: TGCAGTGCCCCAGCGAGGACAGGGAACACTGAAGCTTTCTTT

J gene: TRBJ2-1
V gene: TRBV5-1
D gene: .
clone size: many
CDR3 protein: CASRQGVFYNEQFF
CDR3 DNA: TGCGCCAGCAGACAAGGGGTGTTCTACAATGAGCAGTTCTTC

J gene: TRBJ1-1
V gene: TRBV3-1
D gene: .
clone size: .
CDR3 protein: CASSQGGGIEAFF
CDR3 DNA: TGTGCCAGCAGCCAAGGTGGTGGGATTGAGGCTTTCTTT

J gene: TRBJ2-1
V gene: TRBV29-1
D gene: .
clone size: many
CDR3 protein: CSVEGANSYNEQFF
CDR3 DNA: TGCAGCGTTGAAGGGGCAAACTCCTACAATGAGCAGTTCTTC

J gene: TRBJ2-2
V gene: TRBV4-3
D gene: .
clone size: few
CDR3 protein: CASSQQATNTGELFF
CDR3 DNA: TGCGCCAGCAGCCAACAAGCGACGAACACCGGGGAGCTGTTTTTT

J gene: TRBJ2-1
V gene: TRBV7-3
D gene: TRBD2
clone size: few
CDR3 protein: CASRQTGLAVNEQFF
CDR3 DNA: TGTGCCAGCAGGCAAACGGGACTAGCGGTTAATGAGCAGTTCTTC

J gene: TRBJ1-5
V gene: TRBV12-3/TRBV12-4
D gene: .
clone size: few
CDR3 protein: CASSGGDGQPQHF
CDR3 DNA: TGTGCCAGCAGTGGGGGTGACGGTCAGCCCCAGCATTTT

J gene: TRBJ2-5
V gene: TRBV20-1
D gene: .
clone size: few
CDR3 protein: CSAPHPYQETQYF
CDR3 DNA: TGCAGTGCTCCACACCCGTACCAAGAGACCCAGTACTTC

J gene: TRBJ1-5
V gene: TRBV6-5
D gene: .
clone size: few
CDR3 protein: CASSYSGGWQPQHF
CDR3 DNA: TGTGCCAGCAGTTACTCGGGCGGGTGGCAGCCCCAGCATTTT